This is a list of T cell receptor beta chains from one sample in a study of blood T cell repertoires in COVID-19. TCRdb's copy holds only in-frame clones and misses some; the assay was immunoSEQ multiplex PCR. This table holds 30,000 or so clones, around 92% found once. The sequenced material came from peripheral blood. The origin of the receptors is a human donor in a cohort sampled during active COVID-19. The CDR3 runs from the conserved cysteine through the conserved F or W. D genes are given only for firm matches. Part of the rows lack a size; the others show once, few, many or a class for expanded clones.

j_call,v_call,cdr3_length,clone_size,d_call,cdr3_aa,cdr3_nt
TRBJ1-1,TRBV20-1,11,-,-,CSARTATGAFF,TGCAGTGCCCGGACAGCCACTGGGGCTTTCTTT
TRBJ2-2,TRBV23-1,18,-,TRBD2,CASSQSNLAGVDTGELFF,TGCGCCAGCAGTCAATCCAACCTAGCGGGGGTAGACACCGGGGAGCTGTTTTTT
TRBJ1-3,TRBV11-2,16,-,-,CASSLGGTSSGNTIYF,TGTGCCAGCAGCTTGGGGGGAACCTCCTCTGGAAACACCATATATTTT
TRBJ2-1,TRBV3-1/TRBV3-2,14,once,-,CASSQGAGGNEQFF,TGTGCCAGCAGCCAAGGTGCGGGTGGCAATGAGCAGTTCTTC
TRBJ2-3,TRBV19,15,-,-,CASSMNAGVADTQYF,TGTGCCAGTAGTATGAACGCCGGGGTCGCAGATACGCAGTATTTT
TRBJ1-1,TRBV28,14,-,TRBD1,CASKQGDYNTEAFF,TGTGCCAGCAAGCAGGGGGATTATAACACTGAAGCTTTCTTT
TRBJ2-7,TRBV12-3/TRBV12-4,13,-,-,CASSYTGNGEQYF,TGTGCCAGCAGTTACACAGGGAATGGCGAGCAGTACTTC
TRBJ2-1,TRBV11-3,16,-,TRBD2,CASSPRLAGTYNEQFF,TGTGCCAGCAGCCCCCGGCTAGCGGGGACCTACAATGAGCAGTTCTTC
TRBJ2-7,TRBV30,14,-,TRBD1,CACPQTGTTYEQYF,TGTGCCTGCCCACAGACAGGGACAACATACGAGCAGTACTTC
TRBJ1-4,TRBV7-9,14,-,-,CASSLGRVNEKLFF,TGTGCCAGCAGCTTAGGCAGGGTCAATGAAAAACTGTTTTTT
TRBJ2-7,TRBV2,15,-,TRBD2,CASSELVREGHEQYF,TGTGCCAGCAGTGAATTGGTCAGGGAGGGGCACGAGCAGTACTTC
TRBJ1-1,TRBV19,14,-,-,CASRRDSGNTEAFF,TGTGCCAGTAGAAGGGACTCCGGCAACACTGAAGCTTTCTTT
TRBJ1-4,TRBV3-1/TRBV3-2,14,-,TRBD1,CASRSSTGGGKLFF,TGTGCCAGCAGATCCTCGACAGGGGGCGGAAAACTGTTTTTT
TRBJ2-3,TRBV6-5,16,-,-,CASSYAGTPGTDTQYF,TGTGCCAGCAGTTACGCGGGGACCCCTGGCACAGATACGCAGTATTTT
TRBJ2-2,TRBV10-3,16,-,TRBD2,CAISRGLAGNTGELFF,TGTGCCATCAGCCGCGGACTAGCGGGGAACACCGGGGAGCTGTTTTTT
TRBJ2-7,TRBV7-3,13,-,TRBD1,CASSFDRDHEQYF,TGTGCCAGCAGCTTCGACAGGGACCACGAGCAGTACTTC
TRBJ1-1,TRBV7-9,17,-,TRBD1,CASSLETGSKGSTEAFF,TGTGCCAGCAGCTTAGAGACAGGGTCGAAGGGTTCCACTGAAGCTTTCTTT
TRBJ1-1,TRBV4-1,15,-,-,CASSQGTRGDTEAFF,TGCGCCAGCAGCCAGGGGACTCGAGGGGACACTGAAGCTTTCTTT
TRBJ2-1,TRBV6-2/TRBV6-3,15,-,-,CASSPQAAGAFEQFF,TGTGCCAGCAGCCCCCAAGCCGCGGGGGCCTTTGAGCAGTTCTTC
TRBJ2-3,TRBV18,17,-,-,CASSPPEGGGAFSTQYF,TGTGCCAGCTCACCCCCCGAAGGAGGGGGGGCCTTTTCTACGCAGTATTTT
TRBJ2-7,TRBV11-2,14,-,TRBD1,CASSRLGQGYEQYF,TGTGCCAGCAGCCGGCTGGGACAGGGGTACGAGCAGTACTTC
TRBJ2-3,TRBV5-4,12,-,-,CASSFQEDTQYF,TGTGCCAGCAGCTTTCAGGAAGATACGCAGTATTTT
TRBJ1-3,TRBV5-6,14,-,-,CASSPTYPGNTIYF,TGTGCCAGCAGCCCCACATATCCTGGAAACACCATATATTTT
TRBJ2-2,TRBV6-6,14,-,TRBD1,CASRGTDGAGELFF,TGTGCCAGCAGGGGGACAGACGGGGCCGGGGAGCTGTTTTTT
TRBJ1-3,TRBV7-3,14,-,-,CASSLSSSGNTIYF,TGTGCCAGCAGCTTATCCAGCTCTGGAAACACCATATATTTT
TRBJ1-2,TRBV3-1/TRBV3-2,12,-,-,CASSQDILGYTF,TGTGCCAGCAGCCAAGATATCCTAGGCTACACCTTC
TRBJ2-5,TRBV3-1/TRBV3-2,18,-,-,CASSQAGGAGGFQETQYF,TGTGCCAGCAGCCAGGCCGGGGGAGCGGGTGGCTTTCAAGAGACCCAGTACTTC
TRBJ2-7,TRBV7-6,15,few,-,CASSLDPGYIYEQYF,TGTGCCAGCAGCTTAGACCCAGGGTATATCTACGAGCAGTACTTC
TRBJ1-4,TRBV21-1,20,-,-,CASSKQGGTGTGVSNEKLFF,TGTGCCAGCAGCAAACAGGGGGGAACCGGGACAGGGGTCTCTAATGAAAAACTGTTTTTT
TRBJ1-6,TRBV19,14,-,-,CASKDSFGDSPLHF,TGTGCCAGTAAAGACTCCTTCGGCGATTCACCCCTCCACTTT
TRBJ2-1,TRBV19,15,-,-,CASSIRGAGGNEQFF,TGTGCCAGTAGTATTAGGGGGGCAGGGGGTAATGAGCAGTTCTTC
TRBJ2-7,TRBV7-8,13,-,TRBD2,CASSAPSGYEQYF,TGTGCCAGCAGCGCCCCTAGCGGCTACGAGCAGTACTTC
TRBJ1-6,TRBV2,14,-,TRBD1,CASSERQGNSPLHF,TGTGCCAGCAGTGAACGACAGGGAAATTCACCCCTCCACTTT
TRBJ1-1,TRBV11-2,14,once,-,CASSLGRGNTEAFF,TGTGCCAGCAGCTTAGGGAGAGGGAACACTGAAGCTTTCTTT
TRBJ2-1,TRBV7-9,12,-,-,CASSPPNREQFF,TGTGCCAGCAGCCCCCCCAACAGGGAGCAGTTCTTC
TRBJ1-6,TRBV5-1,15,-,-,CASRTAGLNNSPLHF,TGCGCCAGCAGGACAGCGGGGCTTAATAATTCACCCCTCCACTTT
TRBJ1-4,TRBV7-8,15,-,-,CASSLLQGTNEKLFF,TGTGCCAGCAGCTTATTACAGGGCACTAATGAAAAACTGTTTTTT
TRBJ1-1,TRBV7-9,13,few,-,CASSLTGNTEAFF,TGTGCCAGCAGCTTAACCGGGAACACTGAAGCTTTCTTT
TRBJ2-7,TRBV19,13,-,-,CASGLGVSSEQYF,TGTGCCAGTGGTTTGGGAGTTTCTTCCGAGCAGTACTTC
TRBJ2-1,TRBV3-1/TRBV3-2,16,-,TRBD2,CASSQEAGGRGHEQFF,TGTGCCAGCAGCCAGGAGGCGGGGGGCCGGGGGCATGAGCAGTTCTTC
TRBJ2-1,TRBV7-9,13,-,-,CASERTAQNEQFF,TGTGCCAGCGAGAGGACAGCACAAAATGAGCAGTTCTTC
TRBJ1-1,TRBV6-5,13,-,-,CASSTAGRTEAFF,TGTGCCAGCAGCACGGCAGGGCGGACTGAAGCTTTCTTT
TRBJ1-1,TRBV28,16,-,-,CASSFRLQGYNTEAFF,TGTGCCAGCAGTTTCCGCCTTCAGGGTTACAACACTGAAGCTTTCTTT
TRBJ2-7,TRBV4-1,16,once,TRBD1,CASSQVGTGRYYEQYF,TGCGCCAGCAGCCAAGTGGGGACAGGGAGGTACTACGAGCAGTACTTC
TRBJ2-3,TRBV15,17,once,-,CATSRDLMRGRTDTQYF,TGTGCCACCAGCAGGGATTTGATGCGGGGGCGCACAGATACGCAGTATTTT
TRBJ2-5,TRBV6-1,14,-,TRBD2,CASSEVAGGETQYF,TGTGCCAGCAGTGAAGTAGCGGGGGGGGAGACCCAGTACTTC
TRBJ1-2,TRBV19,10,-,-,CAIDQGGYTF,TGTGCCATTGACCAGGGTGGCTACACCTTC
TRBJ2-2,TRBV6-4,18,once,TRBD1,CASSRHGGQGAYTGELFF,TGTGCCAGCAGCCGTCACGGCGGACAGGGGGCCTACACCGGGGAGCTGTTTTTT
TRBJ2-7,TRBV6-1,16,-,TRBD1,CASSEGRRQGSGEQYF,TGTGCCAGCAGTGAAGGTCGGAGACAGGGCTCAGGGGAGCAGTACTTC